The clone carrying this T cell receptor beta chain appeared many times. As yet, its antigen is unknown. This sample is drawn from a study of T cells in Graves' hyperthyroidism and ophthalmopathy. Newly diagnosed hyperthyroidism patients aged 18 to 65 years had disease lasting under 2 months. Clinical symptoms, serum thyroxine, TRAb, thyroid ultrasound and orbital computed tomography established diagnosis. Each 10 ml fresh peripheral blood draw supplied the PBMCs. RNA transcripts yielded amplified TCR beta CDR3 regions. The HTBI set primed first-round TCR CDR3 RT-PCR. Each CDR3 protein is one row after TCRdb ran MiXCR on the multiplex PCR reads. This table holds 280,000 or so distinct CDR3 sequences, roughly 15% found once. General observations from the study: In blood, most of the thyroid clonotypes expanded above 0.001 were also present.

The V gene's germline CDR1 is KGHDR and CDR2 SFDVKD. The CDR3 loop spans 16 amino acids. Trimming at V came to 3 bases and at J to 5 bases, leaving 5 bases not matched to a gene. The sample taken for sequencing was blood. The chain carries TRBV24-1 and TRBJ2-1; 11 nucleotides align to TRBD2. This receptor was obtained from a woman in her forties or fifties with Graves' hyperthyroidism that later progressed to Graves' ophthalmopathy. The chain's CDR3 is CATSDRGTSGDNEQFF. In nucleotides, the CDR3 is TGTGCCACCAGTGATAGGGGGACTAGCGGAGACAATGAGCAGTTCTTC.